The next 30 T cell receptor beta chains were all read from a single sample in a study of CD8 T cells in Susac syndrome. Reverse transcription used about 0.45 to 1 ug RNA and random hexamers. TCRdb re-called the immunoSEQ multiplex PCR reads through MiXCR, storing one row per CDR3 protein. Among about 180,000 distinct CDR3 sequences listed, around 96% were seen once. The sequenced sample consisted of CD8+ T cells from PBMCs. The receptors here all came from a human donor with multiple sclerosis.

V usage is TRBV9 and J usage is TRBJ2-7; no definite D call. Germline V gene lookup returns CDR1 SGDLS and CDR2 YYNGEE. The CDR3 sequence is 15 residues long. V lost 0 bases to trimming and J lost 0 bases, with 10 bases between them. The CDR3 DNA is TGTGCCAGCAGCGTAGAGGGCTCAAGCTCCTACGAGCAGTACTTC. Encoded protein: CASSVEGSSSYEQYF. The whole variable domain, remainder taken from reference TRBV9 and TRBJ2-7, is DSGVTQTPKHLITATGQRVTLRCSPRSGDLSVYWYQQSLDQGLQFLIQYYNGEERAKGNILERFSAQQFPDLHSELNLSSLELGDSALYFCASSVEGSSSYEQYFGPGTRLTVT.

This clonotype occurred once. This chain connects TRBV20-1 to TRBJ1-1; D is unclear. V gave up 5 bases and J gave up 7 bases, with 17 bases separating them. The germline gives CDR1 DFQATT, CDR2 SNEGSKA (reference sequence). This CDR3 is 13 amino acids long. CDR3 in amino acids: CSADDGPWGEAFF. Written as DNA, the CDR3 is TGCAGTGCTGACGACGGACCTTGGGGTGAAGCTTTCTTT.

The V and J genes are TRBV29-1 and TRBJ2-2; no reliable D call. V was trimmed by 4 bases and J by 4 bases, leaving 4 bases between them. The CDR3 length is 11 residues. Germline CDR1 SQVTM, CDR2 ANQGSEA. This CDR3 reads CSVVLTGELFF. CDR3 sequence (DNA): TGCAGCGTTGTTCTCACCGGGGAGCTGTTTTTT.

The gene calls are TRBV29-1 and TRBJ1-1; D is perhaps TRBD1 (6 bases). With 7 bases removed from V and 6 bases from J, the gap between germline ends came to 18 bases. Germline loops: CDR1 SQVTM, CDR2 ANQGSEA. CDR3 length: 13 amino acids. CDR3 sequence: CSADDAGGPEAFF. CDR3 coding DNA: TGCAGCGCTGATGATGCGGGGGGGCCTGAAGCTTTCTTT.

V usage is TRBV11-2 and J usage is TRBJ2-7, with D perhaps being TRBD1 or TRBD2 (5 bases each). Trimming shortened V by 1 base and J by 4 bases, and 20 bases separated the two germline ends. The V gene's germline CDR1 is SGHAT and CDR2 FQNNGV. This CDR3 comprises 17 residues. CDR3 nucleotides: TGTGCCAGCAGCTTAGTGAGTTCGGGACGCCTAATGTACGAGCAGTACTTC. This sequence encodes CASSLVSSGRLMYEQYF.

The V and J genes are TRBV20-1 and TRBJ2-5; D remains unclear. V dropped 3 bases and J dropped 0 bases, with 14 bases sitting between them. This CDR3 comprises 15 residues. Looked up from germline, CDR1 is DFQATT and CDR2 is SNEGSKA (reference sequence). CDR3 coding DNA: TGCAGTGCTAGGGGGTGTACCTGCCACCAAGAGACCCAGTACTTC. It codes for CSARGCTCHQETQYF.

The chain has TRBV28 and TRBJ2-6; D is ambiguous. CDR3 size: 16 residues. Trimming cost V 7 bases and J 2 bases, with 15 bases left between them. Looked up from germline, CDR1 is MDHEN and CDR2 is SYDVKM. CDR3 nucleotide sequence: TGTGCCAGCACCCCCGTGAGTAGCCCTGGGGCCAACGTCCTGACTTTC. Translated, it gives CASTPVSSPGANVLTF.

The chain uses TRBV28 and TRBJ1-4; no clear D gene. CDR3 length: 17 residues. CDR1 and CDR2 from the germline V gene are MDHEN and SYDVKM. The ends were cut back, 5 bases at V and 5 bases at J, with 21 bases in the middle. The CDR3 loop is CASSPLMGKATNEKLFF. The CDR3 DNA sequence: TGTGCCAGCAGTCCTCTAATGGGGAAAGCCACCAATGAAAAACTGTTTTTT.

CDR3 sequence (DNA): TGTGCCAGCAGTCGCCCTTTACGGGGGGGACTAGCGGCGATCGGGGAGCTGTTTTTT. This sequence encodes CASSRPLRGGLAAIGELFF. The V and J genes are TRBV3-1 and TRBJ2-2, with 11 bases lining up with TRBD2. The V and J ends lost 6 bases and 7 bases, in that order; junction bases with no gene match: 19. In germline, CDR1 is LGHDT, CDR2 YNNKEL (reference sequence). This CDR3 comprises 19 residues.

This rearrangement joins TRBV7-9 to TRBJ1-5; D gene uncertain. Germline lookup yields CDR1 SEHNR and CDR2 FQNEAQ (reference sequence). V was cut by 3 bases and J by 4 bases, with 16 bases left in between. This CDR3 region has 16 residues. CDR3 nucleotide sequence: TGTGCCAGCAGCTTGACTGGAGATGAACAGAATCAGCCCCAGCATTTT. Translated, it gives CASSLTGDEQNQPQHF.

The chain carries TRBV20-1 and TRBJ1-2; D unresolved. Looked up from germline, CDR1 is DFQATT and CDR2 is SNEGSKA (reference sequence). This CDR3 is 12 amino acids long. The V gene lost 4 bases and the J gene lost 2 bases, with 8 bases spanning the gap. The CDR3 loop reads CSAIAVNYGYTF. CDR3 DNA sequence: TGCAGTGCTATAGCGGTGAACTATGGCTACACCTTC.

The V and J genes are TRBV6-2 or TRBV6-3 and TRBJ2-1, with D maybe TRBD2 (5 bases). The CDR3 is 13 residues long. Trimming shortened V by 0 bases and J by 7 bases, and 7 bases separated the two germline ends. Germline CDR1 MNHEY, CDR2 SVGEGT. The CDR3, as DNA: TGTGCCAGCAGTTACTCAGCGGAGAATGAGCAGTTCTTC. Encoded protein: CASSYSAENEQFF.

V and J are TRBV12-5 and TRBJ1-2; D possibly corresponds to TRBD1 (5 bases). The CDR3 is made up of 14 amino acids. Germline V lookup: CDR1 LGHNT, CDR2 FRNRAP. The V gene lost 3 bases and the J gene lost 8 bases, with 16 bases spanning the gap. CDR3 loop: CASGFPTGVWGYTF. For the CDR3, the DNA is TGTGCTAGTGGTTTCCCCACGGGGGTCTGGGGCTACACCTTC.

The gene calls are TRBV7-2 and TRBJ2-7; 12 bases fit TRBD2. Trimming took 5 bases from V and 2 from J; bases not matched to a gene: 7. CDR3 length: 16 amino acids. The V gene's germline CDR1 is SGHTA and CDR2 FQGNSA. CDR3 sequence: CASSLRSSGGAYEQYF. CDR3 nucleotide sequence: TGTGCCAGCAGCCTCAGGTCTAGCGGGGGGGCCTACGAGCAGTACTTC.

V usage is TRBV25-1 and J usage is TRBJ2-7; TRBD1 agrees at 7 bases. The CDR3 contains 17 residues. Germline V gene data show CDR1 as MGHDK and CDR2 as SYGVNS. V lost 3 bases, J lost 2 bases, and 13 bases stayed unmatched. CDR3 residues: CASSEPVGSGGTYEQYF. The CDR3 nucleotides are TGTGCCAGCAGTGAGCCGGTGGGGTCAGGGGGAACCTACGAGCAGTACTTC.

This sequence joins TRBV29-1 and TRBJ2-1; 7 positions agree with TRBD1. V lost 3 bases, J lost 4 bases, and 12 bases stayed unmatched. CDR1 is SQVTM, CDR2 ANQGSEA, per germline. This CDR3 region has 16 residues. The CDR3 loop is CSVEKAGTVPYNEQFF. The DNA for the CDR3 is TGCAGCGTTGAGAAAGCCGGGACAGTCCCTTACAATGAGCAGTTCTTC.

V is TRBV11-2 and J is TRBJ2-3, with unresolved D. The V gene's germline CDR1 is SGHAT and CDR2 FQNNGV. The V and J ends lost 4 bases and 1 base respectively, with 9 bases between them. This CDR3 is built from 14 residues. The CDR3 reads CASSSGMRTDTQYF. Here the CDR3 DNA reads TGTGCCAGCAGCTCGGGCATGCGCACAGATACGCAGTATTTT.

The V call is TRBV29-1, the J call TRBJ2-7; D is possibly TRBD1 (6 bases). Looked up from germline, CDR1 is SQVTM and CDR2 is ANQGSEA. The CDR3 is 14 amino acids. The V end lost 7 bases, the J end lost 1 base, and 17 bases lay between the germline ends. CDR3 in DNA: TGCAGCGCTCGTATCAGGGGTTTTTCCTACGAGCAGTACTTC. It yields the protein CSARIRGFSYEQYF.

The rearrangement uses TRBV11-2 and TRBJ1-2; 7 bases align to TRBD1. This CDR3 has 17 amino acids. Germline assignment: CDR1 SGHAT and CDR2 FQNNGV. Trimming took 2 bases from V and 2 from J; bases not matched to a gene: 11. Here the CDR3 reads CASSLIPQGKGNYGYTF. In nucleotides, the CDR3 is TGTGCCAGCAGCTTAATACCACAGGGGAAAGGCAACTATGGCTACACCTTC. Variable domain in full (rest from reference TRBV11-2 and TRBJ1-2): EAGVAQSPRYKIIEKRQSVAFWCNPISGHATLYWYQQILGQGPKLLIQFQNNGVVDDSQLPKDRFSAERLKGVDSTLKIQPAKLEDSAVYLCASSLIPQGKGNYGYTFGSGTRLTVV.

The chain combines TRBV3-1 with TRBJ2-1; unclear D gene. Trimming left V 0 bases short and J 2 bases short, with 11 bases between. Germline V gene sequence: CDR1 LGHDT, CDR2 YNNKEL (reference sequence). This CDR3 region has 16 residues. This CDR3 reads CASSQEPQRPYNEQFF. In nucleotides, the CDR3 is TGTGCCAGCAGCCAAGAGCCTCAGAGGCCCTACAATGAGCAGTTCTTC.

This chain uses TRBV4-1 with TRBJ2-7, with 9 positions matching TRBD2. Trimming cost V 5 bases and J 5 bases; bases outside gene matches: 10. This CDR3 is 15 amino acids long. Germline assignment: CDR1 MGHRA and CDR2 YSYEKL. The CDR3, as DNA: TGCGCCAGCAGCATTGGGGGACTAGCTCTCGACGAGCAGTACTTC. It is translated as CASSIGGLALDEQYF.

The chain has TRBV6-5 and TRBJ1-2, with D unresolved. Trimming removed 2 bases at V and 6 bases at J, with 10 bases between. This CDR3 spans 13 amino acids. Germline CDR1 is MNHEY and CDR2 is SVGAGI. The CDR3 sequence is CASSYRDFDGYTF. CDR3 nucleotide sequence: TGTGCCAGCAGTTACAGGGATTTCGATGGCTACACCTTC.

The CDR3 DNA reads as TGTGCCAGCAGTTACTCGGCGAGCTCCTACAATGAGCAGTTCTTC. Amino acids: CASSYSASSYNEQFF. J is TRBJ2-1 and V is TRBV6-5; D uncertain. CDR1 and CDR2 (germline): MNHEY, SVGAGI. This CDR3 comprises 15 residues. V lost 0 bases and J 0 bases, leaving 6 bases between the germline ends.

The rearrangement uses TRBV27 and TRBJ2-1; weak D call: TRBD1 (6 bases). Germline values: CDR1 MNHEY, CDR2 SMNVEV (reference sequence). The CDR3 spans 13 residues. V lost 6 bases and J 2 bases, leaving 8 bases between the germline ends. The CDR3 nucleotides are TGTGCCAGCAGCCGGGACACCTACAATGAGCAGTTCTTC. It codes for CASSRDTYNEQFF.

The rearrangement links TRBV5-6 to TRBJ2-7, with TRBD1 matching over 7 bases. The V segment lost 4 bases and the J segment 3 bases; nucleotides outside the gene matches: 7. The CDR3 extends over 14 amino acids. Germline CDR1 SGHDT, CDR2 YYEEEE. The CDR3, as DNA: TGTGCCAGCAGCCGAGGACAGGATTACTACGAGCAGTACTTC. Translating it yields CASSRGQDYYEQYF.

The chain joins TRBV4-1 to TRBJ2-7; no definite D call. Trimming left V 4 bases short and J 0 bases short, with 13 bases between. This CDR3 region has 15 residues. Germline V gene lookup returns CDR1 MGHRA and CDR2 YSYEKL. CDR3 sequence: CASSLVAEVSYEQYF. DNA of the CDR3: TGCGCCAGCAGCCTAGTGGCAGAAGTCTCCTACGAGCAGTACTTC.

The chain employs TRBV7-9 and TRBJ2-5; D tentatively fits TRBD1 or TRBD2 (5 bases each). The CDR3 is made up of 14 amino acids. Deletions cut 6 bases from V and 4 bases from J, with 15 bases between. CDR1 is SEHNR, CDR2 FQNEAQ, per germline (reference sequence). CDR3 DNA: TGTGCCAGCAGATCCCGGGGCTATTTAGAGACCCAGTACTTC. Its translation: CASRSRGYLETQYF.

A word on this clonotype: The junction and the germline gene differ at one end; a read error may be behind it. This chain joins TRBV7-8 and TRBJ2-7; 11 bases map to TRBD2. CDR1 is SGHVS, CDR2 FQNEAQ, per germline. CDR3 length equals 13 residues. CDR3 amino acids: CASSPLPLAGVPF. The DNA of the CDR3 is TGTGCCAGCAGCCCTCTTCCACTAGCGGGAGTACCGTTC.

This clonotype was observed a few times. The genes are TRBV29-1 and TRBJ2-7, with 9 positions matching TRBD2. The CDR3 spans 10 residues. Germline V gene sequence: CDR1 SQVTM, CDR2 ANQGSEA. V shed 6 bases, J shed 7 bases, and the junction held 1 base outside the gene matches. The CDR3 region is CSVLAGEQYF. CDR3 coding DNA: TGCAGCGTCCTAGCGGGGGAGCAGTACTTC.

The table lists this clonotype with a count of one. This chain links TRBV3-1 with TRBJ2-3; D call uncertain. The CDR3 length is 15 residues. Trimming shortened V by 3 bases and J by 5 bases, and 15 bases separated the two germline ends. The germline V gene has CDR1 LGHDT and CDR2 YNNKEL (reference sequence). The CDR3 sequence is CASSQERFRVDTQYF. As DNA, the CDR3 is TGTGCCAGCAGCCAGGAACGGTTCCGGGTAGATACGCAGTATTTT.